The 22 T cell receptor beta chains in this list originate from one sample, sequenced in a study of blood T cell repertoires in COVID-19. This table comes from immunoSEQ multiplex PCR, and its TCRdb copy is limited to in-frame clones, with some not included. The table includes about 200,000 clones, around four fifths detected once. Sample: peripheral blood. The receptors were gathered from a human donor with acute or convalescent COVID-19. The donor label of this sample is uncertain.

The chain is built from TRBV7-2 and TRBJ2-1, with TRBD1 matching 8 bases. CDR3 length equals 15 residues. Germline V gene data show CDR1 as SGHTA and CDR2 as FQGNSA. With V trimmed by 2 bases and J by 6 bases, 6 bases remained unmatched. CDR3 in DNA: TGTGCCAGCAGCTTAATCAGGGGGCAAAGCAATGAGCAGTTCTTC. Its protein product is CASSLIRGQSNEQFF.

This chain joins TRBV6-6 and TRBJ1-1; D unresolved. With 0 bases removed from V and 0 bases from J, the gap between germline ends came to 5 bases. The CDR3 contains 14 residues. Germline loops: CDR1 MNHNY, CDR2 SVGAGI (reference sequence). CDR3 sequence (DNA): TGTGCCAGCAGTTACTCCAACATGAACACTGAAGCTTTCTTT. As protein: CASSYSNMNTEAFF.

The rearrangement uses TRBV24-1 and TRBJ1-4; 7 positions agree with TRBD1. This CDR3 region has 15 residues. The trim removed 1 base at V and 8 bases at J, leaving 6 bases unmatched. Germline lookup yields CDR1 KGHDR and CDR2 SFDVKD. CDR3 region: CATSDFQGGREKLFF. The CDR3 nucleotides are TGTGCCACCAGTGATTTCCAGGGGGGACGAGAAAAACTGTTTTTT.

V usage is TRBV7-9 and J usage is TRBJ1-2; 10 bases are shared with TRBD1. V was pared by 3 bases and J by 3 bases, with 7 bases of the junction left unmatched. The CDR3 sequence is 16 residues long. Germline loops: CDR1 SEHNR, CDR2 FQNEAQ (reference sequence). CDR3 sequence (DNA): TGTGCCAGCAGCTTCGACAGGGGGCGCTCGGACTATGGCTACACCTTC. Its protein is CASSFDRGRSDYGYTF.

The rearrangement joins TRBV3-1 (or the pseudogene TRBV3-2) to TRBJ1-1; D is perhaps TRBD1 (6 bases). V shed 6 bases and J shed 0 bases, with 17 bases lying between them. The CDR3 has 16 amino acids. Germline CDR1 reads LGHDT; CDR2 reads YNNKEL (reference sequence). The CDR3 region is CASRTAGTKMNTEAFF. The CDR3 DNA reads TGTGCCAGCAGAACCGCTGGGACAAAAATGAACACTGAAGCTTTCTTT.

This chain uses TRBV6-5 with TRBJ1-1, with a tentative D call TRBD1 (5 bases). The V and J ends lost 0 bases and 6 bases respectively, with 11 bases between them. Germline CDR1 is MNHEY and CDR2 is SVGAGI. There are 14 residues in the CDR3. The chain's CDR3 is CASSYSRQQAEAFF. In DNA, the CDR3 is TGTGCCAGCAGTTACTCGCGACAGCAAGCTGAAGCTTTCTTT.

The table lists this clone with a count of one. In DNA form, the CDR3 reads TGTGCCAGCAGCTGGCAGGGGCTGGGCGGGGAGCTGTTTTTT. Protein product: CASSWQGLGGELFF. This chain connects TRBV11-2 to TRBJ2-2, with D perhaps matching TRBD1 (6 bases). V was clipped by 4 bases and J by 7 bases, with 13 bases between them. The CDR3 totals 14 residues. Germline CDR1 SGHAT, CDR2 FQNNGV.

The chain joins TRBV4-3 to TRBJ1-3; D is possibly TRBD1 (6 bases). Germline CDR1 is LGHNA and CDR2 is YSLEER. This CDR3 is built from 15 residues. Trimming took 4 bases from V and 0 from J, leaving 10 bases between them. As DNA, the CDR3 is TGCGCCAGCAGCCTCGGACAGACCTCTGGAAACACCATATATTTT. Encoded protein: CASSLGQTSGNTIYF.

The CDR3, as DNA: TGTGCCAGCAGCCCATGGACAGAAAACTATGGCTACACCTTC. Amino acids: CASSPWTENYGYTF. The V and J genes are TRBV5-4 and TRBJ1-2, with a weak D call TRBD1 (6 bases). Looked up from germline, CDR1 is SGHNT and CDR2 is YYREEE (reference sequence). The CDR3 sequence is 14 residues long. V was clipped by 4 bases and J by 2 bases, with 12 bases between them.

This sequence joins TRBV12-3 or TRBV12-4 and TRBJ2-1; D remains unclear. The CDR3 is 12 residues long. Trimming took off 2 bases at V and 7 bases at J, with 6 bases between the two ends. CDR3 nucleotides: TGTGCCAGCAGTTTATACGGGAATGAGCAGTTCTTC. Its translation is CASSLYGNEQFF.

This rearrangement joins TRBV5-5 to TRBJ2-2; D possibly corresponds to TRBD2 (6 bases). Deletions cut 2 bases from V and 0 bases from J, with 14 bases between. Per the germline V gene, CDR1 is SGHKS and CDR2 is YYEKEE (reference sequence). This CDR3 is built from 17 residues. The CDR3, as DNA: TGTGCCAGCAGCTTAGGTGGGGGGTCGGCGAACACCGGGGAGCTGTTTTTT. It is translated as CASSLGGGSANTGELFF.

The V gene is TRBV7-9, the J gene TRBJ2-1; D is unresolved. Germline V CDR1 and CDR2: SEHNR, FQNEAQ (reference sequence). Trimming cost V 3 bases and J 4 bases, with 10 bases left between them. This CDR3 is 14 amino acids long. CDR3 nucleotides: TGTGCCAGCAGCTTCAACAACGCTTACAATGAGCAGTTCTTC. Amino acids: CASSFNNAYNEQFF.

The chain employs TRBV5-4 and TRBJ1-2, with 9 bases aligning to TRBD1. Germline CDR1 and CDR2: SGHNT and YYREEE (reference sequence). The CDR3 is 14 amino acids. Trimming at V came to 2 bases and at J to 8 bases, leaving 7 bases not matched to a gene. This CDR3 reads CASSLADRGGGYTF. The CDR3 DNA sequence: TGTGCCAGCAGCTTAGCTGACAGGGGGGGCGGCTACACCTTC.

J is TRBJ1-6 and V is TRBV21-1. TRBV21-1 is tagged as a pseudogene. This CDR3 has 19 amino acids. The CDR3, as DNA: TGTGCCAGCAGCAACACAGGGTGGTGCGGGGGCGCCTATAATTCACCCCTCCACTTT. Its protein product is CASSNTGWCGGAYNSPLHF.

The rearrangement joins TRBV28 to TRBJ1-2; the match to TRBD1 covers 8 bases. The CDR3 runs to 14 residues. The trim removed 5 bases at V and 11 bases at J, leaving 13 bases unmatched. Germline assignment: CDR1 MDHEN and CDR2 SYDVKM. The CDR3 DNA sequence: TGTGCCAGCAGTATTCCGGTGAGACAGGGGTATTACACCTTC. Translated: CASSIPVRQGYYTF.

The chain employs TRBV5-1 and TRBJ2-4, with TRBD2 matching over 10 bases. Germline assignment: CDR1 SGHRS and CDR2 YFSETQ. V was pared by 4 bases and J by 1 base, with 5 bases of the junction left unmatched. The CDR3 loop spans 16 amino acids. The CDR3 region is CASSPGLAVAKNIQYF. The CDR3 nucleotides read TGCGCCAGCAGCCCAGGACTAGCGGTGGCCAAAAACATTCAGTACTTC. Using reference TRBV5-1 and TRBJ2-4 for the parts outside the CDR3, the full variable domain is KAGVTQTPRYLIKTRGQQVTLSCSPISGHRSVSWYQQTPGQGLQFLFEYFSETQRNKGNFPGRFSGRQFSNSRSEMNVSTLELGDSALYLCASSPGLAVAKNIQYFGAGTRLSVL.

The CDR3 loop is CASSIDPYSNQPQHF. The CDR3 region has the DNA TGTGCCAGTAGTATAGACCCGTATAGCAATCAGCCCCAGCATTTT. The V and J genes are TRBV19 and TRBJ1-5; D is uncertain. CDR1 is LNHDA and CDR2 is SQIVND in the germline V gene (reference sequence). Trimming pared 0 bases from V and 0 bases from J, leaving 6 bases between. The CDR3 is made up of 15 amino acids. The full variable domain, completed using reference TRBV19 and TRBJ1-5, is DGGITQSPKYLFRKEGQNVTLSCEQNLNHDAMYWYRQDPGQGLRLIYYSQIVNDFQKGDIAEGYSVSREKKESFPLTVTSAQKNPTAFYLCASSIDPYSNQPQHFGDGTRLSIL.

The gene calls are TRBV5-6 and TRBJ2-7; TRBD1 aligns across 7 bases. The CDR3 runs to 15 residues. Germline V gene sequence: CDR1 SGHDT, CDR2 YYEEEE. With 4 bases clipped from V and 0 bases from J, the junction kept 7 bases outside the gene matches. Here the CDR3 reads CASSRGTEISYEQYF. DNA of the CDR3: TGTGCCAGCAGCCGTGGGACAGAAATCTCCTACGAGCAGTACTTC. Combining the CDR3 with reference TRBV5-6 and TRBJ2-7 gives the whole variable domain DAGVTQSPTHLIKTRGQQVTLRCSPKSGHDTVSWYQQALGQGPQFIFQYYEEEERQRGNFPDRFSGHQFPNYSSELNVNALLLGDSALYLCASSRGTEISYEQYFGPGTRLTVT.

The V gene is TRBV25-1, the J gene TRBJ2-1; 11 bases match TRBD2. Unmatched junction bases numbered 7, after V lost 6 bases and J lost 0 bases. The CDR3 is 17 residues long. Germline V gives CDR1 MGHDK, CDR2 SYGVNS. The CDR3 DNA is TGTGCCAGCAGAGGACTAGCGGGTTGGGGCTCCTACAATGAGCAGTTCTTC. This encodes CASRGLAGWGSYNEQFF. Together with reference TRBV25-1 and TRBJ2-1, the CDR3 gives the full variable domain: EADIYQTPRYLVIGTGKKITLECSQTMGHDKMYWYQQDPGMELHLIHYSYGVNSTEKGDLSSESTVSRIRTEHFPLTLESARPSHTSQYLCASRGLAGWGSYNEQFFGPGTRLTVL.

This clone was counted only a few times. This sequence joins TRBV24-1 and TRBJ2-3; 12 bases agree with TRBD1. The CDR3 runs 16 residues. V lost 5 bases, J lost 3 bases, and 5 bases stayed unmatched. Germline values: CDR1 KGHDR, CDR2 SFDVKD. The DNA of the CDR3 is TGTGCCACCAGTGTTGGGACAGGGGGCTTAACAGATACGCAGTATTTT. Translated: CATSVGTGGLTDTQYF.

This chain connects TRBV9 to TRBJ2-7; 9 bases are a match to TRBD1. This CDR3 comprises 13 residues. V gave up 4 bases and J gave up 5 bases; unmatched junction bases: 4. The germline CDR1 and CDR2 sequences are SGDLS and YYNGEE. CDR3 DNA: TGTGCCAGCAGCATACAGGGGGCCCACGAGCAGTACTTC. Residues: CASSIQGAHEQYF.

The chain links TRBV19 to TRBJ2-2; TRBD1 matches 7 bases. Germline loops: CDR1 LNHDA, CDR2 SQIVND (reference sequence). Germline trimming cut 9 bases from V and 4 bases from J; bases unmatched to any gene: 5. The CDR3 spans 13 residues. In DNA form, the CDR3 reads TGTGCCAGCCGGGACAGATTCACCGGGGAGCTGTTTTTT. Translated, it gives CASRDRFTGELFF.